The clone carrying this T cell receptor (beta chain) showed up just a few times. This CDR3 region has 11 residues. V lost 3 bases to trimming and J lost 1 base, with 3 bases between them. The germline V gene encodes CDR1 SQVTM and CDR2 ANQGSEA. These data are taken from a study of T-cell memory formation after mild COVID-19. TCRdb re-analysed the 5' RACE reads in MiXCR, keeping a single row per CDR3 protein. The sample contains under 350,000 distinct CDR3 sequences, 16% of which appear only once. This TCR came from a man between 18 and 35 years old who had mild COVID-19 (a few samples of this study predate the infection). Cell type and time point are not known. This chain uses TRBV29-1 with TRBJ1-1; D is unresolved. Sequencing was performed on PBMCs or a T cell subset sorted from them (not recorded which). CDR3 loop: CSVEGNTEAFF. The CDR3 DNA reads TGCAGCGTTGAGGGGAACACTGAAGCTTTCTTT.